This T cell receptor beta chain was found in a study of blood T cell repertoires in COVID-19. Study context: Whether acute or convalescent, the COVID-19 samples came from the United States, Italy and Spain. The cDNA or gDNA used as material had been derived from T cells, B-cell-depleted T cells, or PBMCs.

With 6 bases clipped from V and 3 bases from J, the junction kept 20 bases outside the gene matches. The CDR3 extends over 19 amino acids. From germline, CDR1 is MNHEY and CDR2 SMNVEV (reference sequence). Methods used by the authors: Amplification of reference gene primers was used by the study to estimate nucleated cell counts. The method was immunoSEQ multiplex PCR; TCRdb's version includes in-frame clones alone and lacks a portion of them. The V and J calls and clone size are taken from that table; D and trimming were inferred from the DNA. The sample yields roughly 440,000 clones, approximately 88% seen once.

What was sequenced was peripheral blood. The chain uses TRBV27 and TRBJ2-3; TRBD2 matches at 8 bases. This clonotype originated in a woman aged 50 to 60 with COVID-19, enrolled during active disease. The CDR3, as DNA: TGTGCCAGCAGCCTGCAATTTCTTAGCGGGGAGGGCAGTACAGATACGCAGTATTTT. This gives the protein CASSLQFLSGEGSTDTQYF.